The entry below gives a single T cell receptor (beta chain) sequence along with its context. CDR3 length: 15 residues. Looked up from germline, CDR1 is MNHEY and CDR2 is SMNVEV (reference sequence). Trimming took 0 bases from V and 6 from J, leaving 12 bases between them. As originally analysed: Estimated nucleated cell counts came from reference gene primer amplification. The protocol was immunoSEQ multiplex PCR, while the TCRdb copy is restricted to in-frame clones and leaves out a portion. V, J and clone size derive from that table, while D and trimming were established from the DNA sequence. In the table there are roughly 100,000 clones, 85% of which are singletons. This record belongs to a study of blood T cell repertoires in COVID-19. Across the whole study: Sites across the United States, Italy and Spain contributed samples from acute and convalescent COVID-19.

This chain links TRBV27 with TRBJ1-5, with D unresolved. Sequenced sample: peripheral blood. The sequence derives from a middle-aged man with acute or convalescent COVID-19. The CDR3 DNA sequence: TGTGCCAGCAGTTTATCGCGGGTATCAGGTCAGCCCCAGCATTTT. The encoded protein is CASSLSRVSGQPQHF.